This record looks at one TCR beta chain sequence and its context. The data are from a study of blood T cell repertoires in COVID-19. Study-wide context: The United States, Italy and Spain supplied acute and convalescent COVID-19 samples. PBMCs, B-cell-depleted T cells, or T cells provided the cDNA or gDNA that made up the material.

Methods used by the authors: Reference gene primer amplification gave nucleated cell count estimates. Profiled with immunoSEQ multiplex PCR; TCRdb holds only in-frame clones, not every one. The DNA gave D and trimming, while V, J and clone size come from that table. This sample has some 170,000 clones, with 60% to 85% found just once. The clonotype originates from a man aged 60 to 69 with acute or convalescent COVID-19. Sequencing was done on a sample of peripheral blood.

CDR3: CASRPRTSGGSLYNEQFF. The CDR3 DNA reads TGCGCCAGCAGACCTAGGACTAGCGGGGGGAGCCTCTACAATGAGCAGTTCTTC. The chain couples TRBV5-1 to TRBJ2-1, with 14 bases that match TRBD2. Germline V gene lookup returns CDR1 SGHRS and CDR2 YFSETQ. The CDR3 length is 18 residues. Trimming removed 5 bases from V and 3 bases from J; junction bases left unmatched: 10.